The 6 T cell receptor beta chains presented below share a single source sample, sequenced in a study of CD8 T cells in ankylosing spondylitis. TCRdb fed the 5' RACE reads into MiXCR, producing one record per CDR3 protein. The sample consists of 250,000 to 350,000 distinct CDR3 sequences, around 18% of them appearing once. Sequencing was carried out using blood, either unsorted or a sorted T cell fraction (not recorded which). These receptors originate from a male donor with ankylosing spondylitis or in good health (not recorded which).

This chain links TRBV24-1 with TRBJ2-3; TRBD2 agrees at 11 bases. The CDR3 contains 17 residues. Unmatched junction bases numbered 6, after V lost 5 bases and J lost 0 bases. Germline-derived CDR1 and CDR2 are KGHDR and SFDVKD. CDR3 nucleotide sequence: TGTGCCACCAGTGCGTCTAGCGGGGGGTCAAGCACAGATACGCAGTATTTT. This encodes CATSASSGGSSTDTQYF.

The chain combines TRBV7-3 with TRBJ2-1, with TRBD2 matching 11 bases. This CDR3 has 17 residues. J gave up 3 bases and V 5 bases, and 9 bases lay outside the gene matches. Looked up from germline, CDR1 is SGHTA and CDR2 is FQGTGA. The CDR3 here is CASSILTGTSGYNEQFF. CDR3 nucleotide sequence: TGTGCCAGCAGCATATTAACCGGGACTAGCGGCTACAATGAGCAGTTCTTC. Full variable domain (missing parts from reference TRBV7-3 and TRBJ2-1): GAGVSQTPSNKVTEKGKYVELRCDPISGHTALYWYRQSLGQGPEFLIYFQGTGAADDSGLPNDRFFAVRPEGSVSTLKIQRTERGDSAVYLCASSILTGTSGYNEQFFGPGTRLTVL.

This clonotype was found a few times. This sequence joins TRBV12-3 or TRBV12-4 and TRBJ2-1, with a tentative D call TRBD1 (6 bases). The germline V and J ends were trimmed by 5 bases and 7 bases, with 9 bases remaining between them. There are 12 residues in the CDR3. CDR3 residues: CASSPQGNEQFF. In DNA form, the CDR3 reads TGTGCCAGCAGTCCACAGGGTAATGAGCAGTTCTTC.

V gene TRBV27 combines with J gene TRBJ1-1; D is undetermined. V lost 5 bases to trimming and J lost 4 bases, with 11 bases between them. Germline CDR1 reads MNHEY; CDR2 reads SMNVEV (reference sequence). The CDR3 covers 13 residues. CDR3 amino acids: CASSERLSTEAFF. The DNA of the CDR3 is TGTGCCAGCAGTGAGCGACTTAGCACTGAAGCTTTCTTT.

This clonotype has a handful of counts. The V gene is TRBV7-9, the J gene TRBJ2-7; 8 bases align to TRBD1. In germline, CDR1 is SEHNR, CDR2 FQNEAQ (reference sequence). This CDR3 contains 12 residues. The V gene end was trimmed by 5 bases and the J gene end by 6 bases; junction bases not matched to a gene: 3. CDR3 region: CASSQGQGEQYV. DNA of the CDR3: TGTGCCAGCAGCCAAGGACAGGGCGAGCAGTACGTC.

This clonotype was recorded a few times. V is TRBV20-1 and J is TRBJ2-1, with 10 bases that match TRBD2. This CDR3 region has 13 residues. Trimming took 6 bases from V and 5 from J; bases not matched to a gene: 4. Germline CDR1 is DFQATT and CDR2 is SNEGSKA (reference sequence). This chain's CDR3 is CSAPGTSDNEQFF. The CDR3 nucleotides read TGCAGTGCCCCGGGGACTAGCGACAATGAGCAGTTCTTC.